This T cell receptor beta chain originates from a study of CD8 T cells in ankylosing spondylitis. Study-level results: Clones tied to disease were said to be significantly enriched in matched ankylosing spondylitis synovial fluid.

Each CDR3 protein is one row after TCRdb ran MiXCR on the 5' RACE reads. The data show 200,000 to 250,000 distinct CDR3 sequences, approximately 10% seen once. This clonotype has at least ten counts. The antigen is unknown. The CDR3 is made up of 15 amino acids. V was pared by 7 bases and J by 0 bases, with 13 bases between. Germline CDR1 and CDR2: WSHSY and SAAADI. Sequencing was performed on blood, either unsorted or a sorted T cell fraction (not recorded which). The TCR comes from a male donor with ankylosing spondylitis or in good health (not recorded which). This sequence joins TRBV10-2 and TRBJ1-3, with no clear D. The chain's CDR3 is CASTPTPSSGNTIYF. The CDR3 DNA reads TGCGCCAGCACGCCCACCCCGAGCTCTGGAAACACCATATATTTT.